What follows are 21 T cell receptor beta chains derived from one specimen sequenced in a study of blood T cell repertoires in COVID-19. TCRdb's copy holds only in-frame clones and misses some; the assay was immunoSEQ multiplex PCR. This sample yields about 69,000 clones, of which more than 70% are seen a single time; more than 45% belongs to the top ten. The sample taken for sequencing was peripheral blood. The receptor set was obtained from a human donor in a cohort sampled during active COVID-19.

The CDR3 loop is CASSWGQGSQPQHF. The CDR3 nucleotides read TGTGCCAGCAGCTGGGGACAGGGATCCCAGCCCCAGCATTTT. The gene calls are TRBV9 and TRBJ1-5, with 9 bases that match TRBD1. CDR3 length equals 14 residues. Germline CDR1 and CDR2: SGDLS and YYNGEE. Trimming removed 4 bases from V and 7 bases from J; junction bases left unmatched: 6.

The gene calls are TRBV7-2 and TRBJ2-7; 9 nucleotides align to TRBD2. The J segment lost 3 bases and the V segment lost 7 bases, leaving 7 bases of the junction unmatched. This CDR3 spans 14 amino acids. The germline CDR1 and CDR2 sequences are SGHTA and FQGNSA. The CDR3, as DNA: TGTGCCAGCACCCCCCTAGCGGGACTCTACGAGCAGTACTTC. This sequence encodes CASTPLAGLYEQYF.

The chain links TRBV7-9 to TRBJ2-5, with a possible D match to TRBD2 (6 bases). Between the trimmed V and J ends, which lost 1 base and 5 bases, there was a span of 17 bases. This CDR3 has 16 residues. Germline V gene lookup returns CDR1 SEHNR and CDR2 FQNEAQ (reference sequence). The CDR3 reads CASSLGSHLRGETQYF. In DNA, the CDR3 is TGTGCCAGCAGCTTAGGTTCACACCTACGGGGGGAGACCCAGTACTTC.

This clone was observed a handful of times. This rearrangement joins TRBV6-5 to TRBJ1-2, with a tentative D call TRBD1 (5 bases). Germline CDR1 is MNHEY and CDR2 is SVGAGI. This CDR3 spans 15 amino acids. The V and J ends lost 7 bases and 0 bases respectively, with 15 bases between them. The CDR3 sequence is CASTVGGSSNYGYTF. CDR3 sequence (DNA): TGTGCCAGCACCGTGGGGGGTTCTTCTAACTATGGCTACACCTTC.

The chain recombines TRBV6-6 with TRBJ1-5; the D gene is possibly TRBD1 (5 bases). V shed 6 bases and J shed 8 bases, with 14 bases lying between them. The germline V gene has CDR1 MNHNY and CDR2 SVGAGI (reference sequence). This CDR3 has 13 residues. CDR3 region: CASRPDSLEPQHF. DNA of the CDR3: TGTGCCAGCAGACCCGACAGTTTAGAGCCCCAGCATTTT.

The rearrangement uses TRBV5-1 and TRBJ1-1; D call uncertain. Between the trimmed V and J ends, which lost 0 bases and 4 bases, there was a span of 4 bases. Per germline, CDR1 SGHRS and CDR2 YFSETQ. CDR3 size: 12 residues. As DNA, the CDR3 is TGCGCCAGCAGCTTGGGAGTCACTGAAGCTTTCTTT. Protein sequence: CASSLGVTEAFF. The variable domain in full, with the rest retrieved from reference TRBV5-1 and TRBJ1-1, is KAGVTQTPRYLIKTRGQQVTLSCSPISGHRSVSWYQQTPGQGLQFLFEYFSETQRNKGNFPGRFSGRQFSNSRSEMNVSTLELGDSALYLCASSLGVTEAFFGQGTRLTVV.

In its sample, this clone was seen once. The gene calls are TRBV4-1 and TRBJ1-1, with D perhaps TRBD1 (5 bases). Germline V lookup: CDR1 MGHRA, CDR2 YSYEKL. V was shortened by 0 bases and J by 1 base, with 18 bases between the two germline ends. This CDR3 is built from 18 residues. The CDR3 DNA reads TGCGCCAGCAGCCAAGATAGGGGATTCGGGCAGGGGAACACTGAAGCTTTCTTT. This sequence encodes CASSQDRGFGQGNTEAFF.

For the CDR3, the DNA is TGTGCCAGCAGTTTGGCCCATGGGAGCGTCGGTGGCTACACCTTC. Protein: CASSLAHGSVGGYTF. The chain carries TRBV28 and TRBJ1-2; D not resolved. The V end lost 3 bases, the J end lost 7 bases, and 18 bases lay between the germline ends. The CDR3 runs 15 residues. Germline CDR1 MDHEN, CDR2 SYDVKM.

The V call is TRBV10-3, the J call TRBJ1-3, with a possible D match to TRBD1 (6 bases). This CDR3 comprises 14 residues. Germline CDR1 is ENHRY and CDR2 is SYGVKD. Deletions cut 6 bases from V and 8 bases from J, with 17 bases between. DNA for the CDR3: TGTGCCATCAGCCTGGGACAACTTGTTGACACCATATATTTT. Translated, it gives CAISLGQLVDTIYF.

The table lists this clone with a count of one. V usage is TRBV5-4 and J usage is TRBJ2-7; no clear D. This CDR3 has 14 residues. Trimming removed 0 bases at V and 0 bases at J, with 7 bases between. The germline V gene encodes CDR1 SGHNT and CDR2 YYREEE (reference sequence). The CDR3 here is CASSLAHSSYEQYF. The CDR3 nucleotides read TGTGCCAGCAGCTTGGCCCACAGCTCCTACGAGCAGTACTTC.

The chain employs TRBV19 and TRBJ2-4, with D perhaps TRBD2 (5 bases). Germline V gene data show CDR1 as LNHDA and CDR2 as SQIVND (reference sequence). The CDR3 runs 16 residues. The V end lost 5 bases, the J end lost 0 bases, and 14 bases lay between the germline ends. The CDR3 is CASSEKDSVAKNIQYF. CDR3 nucleotides: TGTGCCAGTAGTGAAAAGGACTCCGTAGCCAAAAACATTCAGTACTTC.

The V call is TRBV24-1, the J call TRBJ2-3; D not certain. Between the trimmed V and J ends, which lost 3 bases and 1 base, there was a span of 7 bases. This CDR3 region has 14 residues. Germline V gene lookup returns CDR1 KGHDR and CDR2 SFDVKD. CDR3 sequence: CATSDAQRTDTQYF. The CDR3 DNA reads TGTGCCACCAGTGATGCACAACGCACAGATACGCAGTATTTT.

The genes are TRBV27 and TRBJ1-2, with TRBD1 as a possible D gene (6 bases). V lost 6 bases and J lost 4, with 9 bases in between. The CDR3 covers 12 residues. In germline, CDR1 is MNHEY, CDR2 SMNVEV (reference sequence). The CDR3 region has the DNA TGTGCCAGCAGGGACAGAATCTATGGCTACACCTTC. As protein: CASRDRIYGYTF.

The chain has TRBV24-1 and TRBJ1-2; 8 bases match TRBD1. The CDR3 has 15 amino acids. Looked up from germline, CDR1 is KGHDR and CDR2 is SFDVKD. Trimming took 4 bases from V and 5 from J; bases not matched to a gene: 8. CDR3 in amino acids: CATSDPGTGYYGYTF. In nucleotides, the CDR3 is TGTGCCACCAGTGACCCCGGGACAGGATATTATGGCTACACCTTC.

This clone was detected a few times. The V gene is TRBV7-8, the J gene TRBJ1-4, with D uncertain. The CDR3 totals 12 residues. V was pared by 2 bases and J by 8 bases, with 6 bases between. Germline-derived CDR1 and CDR2 are SGHVS and FQNEAQ. CDR3 protein: CASSLTREKLFF. The CDR3 nucleotides read TGTGCCAGCAGCTTAACGCGGGAAAAACTGTTTTTT.

The chain joins TRBV6-5 to TRBJ1-4; D not resolved. The V and J ends lost 5 bases and 8 bases respectively, with 15 bases between them. Looked up from germline, CDR1 is MNHEY and CDR2 is SVGAGI. The CDR3 is 14 amino acids. As DNA, the CDR3 is TGTGCCAGCAGTCCACGGACTGGTAACGAAAAACTGTTTTTT. It specifies CASSPRTGNEKLFF.

J is TRBJ1-5 and V is TRBV20-1; D is perhaps TRBD1 (6 bases). Trimming left V 3 bases short and J 3 bases short, with 15 bases between. CDR3 size: 15 residues. Germline-derived CDR1 and CDR2 are DFQATT and SNEGSKA (reference sequence). Here the CDR3 reads CSASSPDSPNQPQHF. The CDR3 DNA sequence: TGCAGTGCTAGTTCCCCGGACAGCCCCAATCAGCCCCAGCATTTT.

The chain carries TRBV25-1 and TRBJ2-5; the D is unclear. The CDR3 is made up of 12 amino acids. V lost 3 bases and J lost 5, with 7 bases in between. The germline CDR1 and CDR2 sequences are MGHDK and SYGVNS. The chain's CDR3 is CASSERLETQYF. Here the CDR3 DNA reads TGTGCCAGCAGTGAGAGGTTGGAGACCCAGTACTTC. The full variable domain, its missing parts supplied by reference TRBV25-1 and TRBJ2-5, is EADIYQTPRYLVIGTGKKITLECSQTMGHDKMYWYQQDPGMELHLIHYSYGVNSTEKGDLSSESTVSRIRTEHFPLTLESARPSHTSQYLCASSERLETQYFGPGTRLLVL.

This chain links TRBV7-9 with TRBJ2-5, with 9 bases that match TRBD1. The CDR3 is 16 amino acids. Germline V gives CDR1 SEHNR, CDR2 FQNEAQ (reference sequence). V gave up 3 bases and J gave up 2 bases; unmatched junction bases: 7. The CDR3 protein is CASSFQTGGRQETQYF. CDR3 nucleotide sequence: TGTGCCAGCAGCTTCCAAACAGGGGGCCGACAAGAGACCCAGTACTTC.

The rearrangement links TRBV2 to TRBJ2-1; 9 bases are a match to TRBD2. V dropped 2 bases and J dropped 4; count of bases not matched to a gene: 6. The CDR3 is 16 amino acids. CDR1 and CDR2 (germline): SNHLY, FYNNEI. The CDR3 DNA follows: TGTGCCAGCAGTGAAAATCCTAGCGGGGTATACAATGAGCAGTTCTTC. Amino acid sequence: CASSENPSGVYNEQFF.

The V call is TRBV27, the J call TRBJ2-7, with D possibly being TRBD1 (6 bases). This CDR3 comprises 16 residues. The germline V gene has CDR1 MNHEY and CDR2 SMNVEV (reference sequence). V was trimmed by 5 bases and J by 1 base, leaving 18 bases between them. The CDR3 sequence: CASSILGHRSSYEQYF. The CDR3 nucleotides are TGTGCCAGCAGTATCCTGGGACACCGATCGTCCTACGAGCAGTACTTC.